This is a list of T cell receptor beta chains from one sample in a study of OX40 agonist ivuxolimab in advanced cancers. Profiled with immunoSEQ multiplex PCR; TCRdb holds only in-frame clones, not every one. The sample consists of 30,000 or so clones, roughly 80% of them appearing once. The sequencing here drew on CD4+ or CD8+ T cells sorted from blood, taken in a trial of the OX40 agonist ivuxolimab. The source is an adult with an advanced solid tumor such as melanoma, head and neck, liver or kidney cancer. The CDR3 runs from the conserved cysteine through the conserved F or W. Each record gives: CDR3 length, V gene, J gene, D gene, clone size, CDR3 DNA, CDR3 protein. A D gene is named only where the DNA matches it firmly. Size is omitted from some rows. Given values are once, few, many or a class for expanded clones.

length: 15; V: TRBV7-2; J: TRBJ2-3; D: NA; size: NA; DNA: TGTGCCAGCAGCCCACTCCCCCCTCCGAGAGATACGCAGTATTTT; CDR3: CASSPLPPPRDTQYF
length: 13; V: TRBV6-5; J: TRBJ2-2; D: NA; size: once; DNA: TGTGCCGCAGGATGGATTGGCACCGGGGAGCTGTTTTTT; CDR3: CAAGWIGTGELFF
length: 16; V: TRBV7-3; J: TRBJ2-1; D: NA; size: once; DNA: TGTGCCAGCAGCCTAACCTCCCGGGGAGCTTACAATGAGCAGTTCTTC; CDR3: CASSLTSRGAYNEQFF
length: 15; V: TRBV29-1; J: TRBJ2-2; D: TRBD2; size: NA; DNA: TGCAGCGTGGCTCTAGCGGGGGGGCGGTCCGGGGAGCTGTTTTTT; CDR3: CSVALAGGRSGELFF
length: 13; V: TRBV30; J: TRBJ2-1; D: NA; size: NA; DNA: TGTGCCTGGAGTGAGGATTCCGTCGATGAGCAGTTCTTC; CDR3: CAWSEDSVDEQFF
length: 14; V: TRBV6-1; J: TRBJ2-5; D: NA; size: few; DNA: TGTGCCAGCAGTGAAGCTCAGGTACAAGAGACCCAGTACTTC; CDR3: CASSEAQVQETQYF
length: 16; V: TRBV27; J: TRBJ1-5; D: TRBD1; size: medium-sized; DNA: TGTGCCAGCAGTTTGACGACAGGGGGTAGCAATCAGCCCCAGCATTTT; CDR3: CASSLTTGGSNQPQHF
length: 15; V: TRBV28; J: TRBJ2-3; D: TRBD2; size: NA; DNA: TGTGCCAGCAGTTTTAGCGGGGGCTTCACAGATACGCAGTATTTT; CDR3: CASSFSGGFTDTQYF
length: 15; V: TRBV11-3; J: TRBJ1-6; D: NA; size: NA; DNA: TGTGCCAGCAGCTTAGTTGGTGGCACTAATTCACCCCTCCACTTT; CDR3: CASSLVGGTNSPLHF
length: 13; V: TRBV6-5; J: TRBJ1-2; D: NA; size: NA; DNA: TGTGCCAGCAGTTATATAGGGACCCATGGCTACACCTTC; CDR3: CASSYIGTHGYTF
length: 15; V: TRBV5-4; J: TRBJ1-4; D: TRBD1; size: NA; DNA: TGTGCCAGCAGCTTGGAGGGACAGGGGGTGGAAAAACTGTTTTTT; CDR3: CASSLEGQGVEKLFF
length: 15; V: TRBV9; J: TRBJ1-1; D: NA; size: NA; DNA: TGTGCCAGCAGCGTAGATGGACAGCCGAACACTGAAGCTTTCTTT; CDR3: CASSVDGQPNTEAFF
length: 14; V: TRBV5-6; J: TRBJ2-3; D: NA; size: NA; DNA: TGTGCCAGCAGCTTGGGGGGAGGCACAGATACGCAGTATTTT; CDR3: CASSLGGGTDTQYF
length: 15; V: TRBV6-5; J: TRBJ2-2; D: TRBD1; size: medium-sized; DNA: TGTGCCAGCAGTTATGGGACAGGGGCCACCGGGGAGCTGTTTTTT; CDR3: CASSYGTGATGELFF
length: 13; V: TRBV27; J: TRBJ2-1; D: NA; size: NA; DNA: TGTGCCAGCAGTTTGCGGTCGTCCAATGAGCAGTTCTTC; CDR3: CASSLRSSNEQFF
length: 16; V: TRBV4-2; J: TRBJ1-2; D: NA; size: once; DNA: TGTGCCAGCAGCCAAGATCTACGGGGGCACCGGTATGGCTACACCTTC; CDR3: CASSQDLRGHRYGYTF